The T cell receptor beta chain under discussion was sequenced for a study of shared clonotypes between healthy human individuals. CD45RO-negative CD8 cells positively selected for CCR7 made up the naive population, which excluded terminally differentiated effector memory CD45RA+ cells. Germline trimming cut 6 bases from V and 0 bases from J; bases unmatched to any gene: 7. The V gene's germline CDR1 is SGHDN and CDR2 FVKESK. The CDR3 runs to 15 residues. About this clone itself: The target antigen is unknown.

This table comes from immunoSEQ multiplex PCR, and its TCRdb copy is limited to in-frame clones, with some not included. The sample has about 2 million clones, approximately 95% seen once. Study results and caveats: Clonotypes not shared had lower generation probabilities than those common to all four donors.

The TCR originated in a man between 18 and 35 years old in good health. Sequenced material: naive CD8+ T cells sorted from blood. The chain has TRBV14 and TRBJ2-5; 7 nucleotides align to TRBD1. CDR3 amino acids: CASSPGTAYQETQYF. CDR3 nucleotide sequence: TGTGCCAGCAGTCCCGGGACAGCGTACCAAGAGACCCAGTACTTC.